These T cell receptor beta chains were read from a single sample in a study of persistence of HIV-infected CD4 T cells. Antigens for these TCRs are unknown. Clones were read by immunoSEQ multiplex PCR, and TCRdb kept only the in-frame ones, dropping some. The sample has 18,000 or so clones; around 78% are singletons. The specimen comprised CD4+ T cells sorted from PBMCs after roughly 17-hour stimulation, sampled from a patient who received antiretroviral therapy. These receptors came from an adult man with HIV who was CMV-seropositive. CDR3s include the opening cysteine and the closing phenylalanine or tryptophan. A D gene is named only where the DNA matches it firmly. Only part of the rows carry a size: once, few, many, or a class if the clone is expanded.

>.|TRBJ1-6|TRBV5-1|few
TGCGCCAGCAGCTTGGGGGACCTTCCAAATTCACCCCTCCACTTT
CASSLGDLPNSPLHF
>.|TRBJ1-4|TRBV13|few
TGTGCCAGCAGCTTAAACGGGGAGTGGGCAAAACTGTTTTTT
CASSLNGEWAKLFF
>.|TRBJ2-7|TRBV5-1|.
TGCGCCAGCAGCCCCGGAGGGGGGAACGTTTTCCTCGAGCAGTACTTC
CASSPGGGNVFLEQYF
>.|TRBJ2-7|TRBV4-1|few
TGCGCCAGCAGCCAAGGAAGCGAGCAGTACTTC
CASSQGSEQYF
>TRBD2|TRBJ2-3|TRBV7-2|.
TGTGCCAGCAGCTTACGAGCGGGGGACACAGATACGCAGTATTTT
CASSLRAGDTDTQYF
>.|TRBJ2-2|TRBV29-1|once
TGCAGCGTTGGGAAAAGTCGGTTTAATGGGGAGCTGTTTTTT
CSVGKSRFNGELFF
>.|TRBJ1-2|TRBV29-1|.
TGCAGCGTTGAAGAGGATGGCTACACCTTC
CSVEEDGYTF
>.|TRBJ1-2|TRBV3-1/TRBV3-2|few
TGTGCCAGCAGCCGGGACAAGTACTATGGCTACACCTTC
CASSRDKYYGYTF
>.|TRBJ2-5|TRBV19|.
TGTGCCAGTAGTGAAGGGACGGTGGGGGAGCAGTACTTC
CASSEGTVGEQYF
>TRBD1|TRBJ1-1|TRBV2|.
TGTGCCAGCACCTTGACAGGGGGGGTCACTGAAGCTTTCTTT
CASTLTGGVTEAFF
>.|TRBJ1-4|TRBV28|.
TGTGCCAGCAGCACCGTAGGGCAAACAACTAATGAAAAACTGTTTTTT
CASSTVGQTTNEKLFF
>.|TRBJ1-4|TRBV6-1|.
TGTGCCAGCAGTGATATGGGAACTAATGAAAAACTGTTTTTT
CASSDMGTNEKLFF